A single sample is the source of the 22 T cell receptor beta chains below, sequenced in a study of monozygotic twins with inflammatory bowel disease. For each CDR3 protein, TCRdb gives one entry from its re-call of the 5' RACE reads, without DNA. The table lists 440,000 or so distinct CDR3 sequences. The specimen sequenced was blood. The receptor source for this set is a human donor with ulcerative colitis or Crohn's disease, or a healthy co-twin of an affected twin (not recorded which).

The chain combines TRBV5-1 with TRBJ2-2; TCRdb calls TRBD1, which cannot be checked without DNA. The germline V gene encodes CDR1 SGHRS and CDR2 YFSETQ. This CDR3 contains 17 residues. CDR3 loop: CASGLLRTGTGTGELFF.

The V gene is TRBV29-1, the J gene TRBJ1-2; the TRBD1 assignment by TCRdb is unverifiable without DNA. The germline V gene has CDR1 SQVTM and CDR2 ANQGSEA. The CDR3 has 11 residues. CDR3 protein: CSVGDSYGYTF. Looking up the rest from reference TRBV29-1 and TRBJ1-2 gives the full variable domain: SAVISQKPSRDICQRGTSLTIQCQVDSQVTMMFWYRQQPGQSLTLIATANQGSEATYESGFVIDKFPISRPNLTFSTLTVSNMSPEDSSIYLCSVGDSYGYTFGSGTRLTVV.

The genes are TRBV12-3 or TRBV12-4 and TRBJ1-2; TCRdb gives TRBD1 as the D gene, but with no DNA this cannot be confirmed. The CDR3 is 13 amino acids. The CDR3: CASTATGNFGYTF.

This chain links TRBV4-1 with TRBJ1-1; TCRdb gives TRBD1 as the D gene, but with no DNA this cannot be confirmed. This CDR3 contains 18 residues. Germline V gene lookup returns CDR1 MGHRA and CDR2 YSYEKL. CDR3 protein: CASSQERLGPLGDTEAFF.

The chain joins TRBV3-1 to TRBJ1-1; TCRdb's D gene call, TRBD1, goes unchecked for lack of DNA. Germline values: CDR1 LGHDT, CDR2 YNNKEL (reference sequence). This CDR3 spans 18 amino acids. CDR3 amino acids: CASSPISGGRVWNTEAFF.

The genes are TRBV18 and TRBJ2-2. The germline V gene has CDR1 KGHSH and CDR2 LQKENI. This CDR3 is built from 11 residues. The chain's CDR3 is CASSLERKLFF.

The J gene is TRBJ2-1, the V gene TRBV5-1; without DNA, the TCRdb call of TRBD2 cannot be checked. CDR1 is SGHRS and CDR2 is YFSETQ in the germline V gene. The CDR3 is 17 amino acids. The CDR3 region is CASSLNRRSGGANEQFF.

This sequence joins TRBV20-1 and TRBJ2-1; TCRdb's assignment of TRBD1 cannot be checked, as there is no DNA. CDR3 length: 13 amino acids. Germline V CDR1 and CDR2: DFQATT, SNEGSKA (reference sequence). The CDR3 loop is CSARGQFFNEQFF.

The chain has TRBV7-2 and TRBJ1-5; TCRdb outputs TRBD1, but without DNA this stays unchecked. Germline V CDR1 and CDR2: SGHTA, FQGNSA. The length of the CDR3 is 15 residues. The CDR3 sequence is CASSLKGTGNQPQQF.

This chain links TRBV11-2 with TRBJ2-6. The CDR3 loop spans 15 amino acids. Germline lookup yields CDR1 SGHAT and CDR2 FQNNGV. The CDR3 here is CASRLEFSGANVLTF. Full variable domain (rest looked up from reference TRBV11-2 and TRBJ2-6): EAGVAQSPRYKIIEKRQSVAFWCNPISGHATLYWYQQILGQGPKLLIQFQNNGVVDDSQLPKDRFSAERLKGVDSTLKIQPAKLEDSAVYLCASRLEFSGANVLTFGAGSRLTVL.

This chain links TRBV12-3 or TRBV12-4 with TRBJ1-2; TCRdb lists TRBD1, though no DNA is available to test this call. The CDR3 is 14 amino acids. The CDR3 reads CASSLHDRNYGYTF.

The CDR3 loop is CASSSLTGISSYEQYF. This chain joins TRBV5-5 and TRBJ2-7; checking the TCRdb D call of TRBD1 is not possible without DNA. The germline V gene encodes CDR1 SGHKS and CDR2 YYEKEE (reference sequence). The length of the CDR3 is 16 residues.

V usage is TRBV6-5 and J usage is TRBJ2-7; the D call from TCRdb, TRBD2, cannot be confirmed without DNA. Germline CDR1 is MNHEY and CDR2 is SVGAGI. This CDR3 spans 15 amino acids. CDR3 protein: CASSSNSGTTYEQYF.

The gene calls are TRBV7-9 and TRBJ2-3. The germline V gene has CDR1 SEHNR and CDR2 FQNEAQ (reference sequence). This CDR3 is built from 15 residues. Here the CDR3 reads CASSLEESSTDTQYF.

CDR3 loop: CASSLGQRGYTF. The chain links TRBV28 to TRBJ1-2. This CDR3 comprises 12 residues. Germline V CDR1 and CDR2: MDHEN, SYDVKM.

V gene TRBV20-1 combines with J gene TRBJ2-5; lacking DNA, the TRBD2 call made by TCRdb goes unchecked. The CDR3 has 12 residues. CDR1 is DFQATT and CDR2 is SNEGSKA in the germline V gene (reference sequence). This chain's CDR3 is CSAHTQEGTQYF.

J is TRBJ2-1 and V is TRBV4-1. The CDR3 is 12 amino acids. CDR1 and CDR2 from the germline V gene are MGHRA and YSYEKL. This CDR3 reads CASSQVKGEQFF.

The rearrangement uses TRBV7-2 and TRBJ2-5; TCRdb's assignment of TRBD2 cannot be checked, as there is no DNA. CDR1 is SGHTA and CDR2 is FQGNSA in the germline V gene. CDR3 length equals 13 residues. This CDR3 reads CASSLGLVETQYF.

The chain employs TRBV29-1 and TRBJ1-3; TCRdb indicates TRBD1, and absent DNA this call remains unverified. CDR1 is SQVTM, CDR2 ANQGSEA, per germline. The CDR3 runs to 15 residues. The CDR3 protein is CSVDGAANSGNTIYF.

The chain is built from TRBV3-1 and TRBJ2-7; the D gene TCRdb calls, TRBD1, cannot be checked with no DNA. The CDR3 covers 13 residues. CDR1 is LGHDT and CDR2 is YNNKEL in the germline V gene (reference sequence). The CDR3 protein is CASTGVGGQVPFF.

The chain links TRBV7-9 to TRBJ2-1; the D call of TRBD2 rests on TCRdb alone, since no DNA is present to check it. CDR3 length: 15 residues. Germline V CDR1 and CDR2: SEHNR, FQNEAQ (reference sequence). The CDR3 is CASSLQLPGPNEQFF. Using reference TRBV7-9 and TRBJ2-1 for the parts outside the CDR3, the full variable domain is DTGVSQNPRHKITKRGQNVTFRCDPISEHNRLYWYRQTLGQGPEFLTYFQNEAQLEKSRLLSDRFSAERPKGSFSTLEIQRTEQGDSAMYLCASSLQLPGPNEQFFGPGTRLTVL.

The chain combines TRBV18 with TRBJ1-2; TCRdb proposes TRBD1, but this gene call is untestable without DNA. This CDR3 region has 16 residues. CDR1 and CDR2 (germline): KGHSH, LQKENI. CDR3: CASSPIGTVMNYGYTF.